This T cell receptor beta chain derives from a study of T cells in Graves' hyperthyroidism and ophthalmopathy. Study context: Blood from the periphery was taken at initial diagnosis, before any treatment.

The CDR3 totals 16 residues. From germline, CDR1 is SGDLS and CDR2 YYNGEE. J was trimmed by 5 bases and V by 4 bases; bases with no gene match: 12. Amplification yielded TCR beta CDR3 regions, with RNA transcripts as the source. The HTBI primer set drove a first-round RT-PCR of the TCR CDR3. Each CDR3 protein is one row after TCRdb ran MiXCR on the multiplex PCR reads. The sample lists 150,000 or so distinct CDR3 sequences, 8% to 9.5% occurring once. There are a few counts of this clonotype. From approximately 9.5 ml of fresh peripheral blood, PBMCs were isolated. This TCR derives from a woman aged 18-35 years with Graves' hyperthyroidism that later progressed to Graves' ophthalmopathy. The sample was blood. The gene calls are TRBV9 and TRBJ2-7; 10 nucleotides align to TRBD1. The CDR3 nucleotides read TGTGCCAGCAGCACGGGACAGGGGCACCTCAAGGACGAGCAGTACTTC. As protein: CASSTGQGHLKDEQYF.